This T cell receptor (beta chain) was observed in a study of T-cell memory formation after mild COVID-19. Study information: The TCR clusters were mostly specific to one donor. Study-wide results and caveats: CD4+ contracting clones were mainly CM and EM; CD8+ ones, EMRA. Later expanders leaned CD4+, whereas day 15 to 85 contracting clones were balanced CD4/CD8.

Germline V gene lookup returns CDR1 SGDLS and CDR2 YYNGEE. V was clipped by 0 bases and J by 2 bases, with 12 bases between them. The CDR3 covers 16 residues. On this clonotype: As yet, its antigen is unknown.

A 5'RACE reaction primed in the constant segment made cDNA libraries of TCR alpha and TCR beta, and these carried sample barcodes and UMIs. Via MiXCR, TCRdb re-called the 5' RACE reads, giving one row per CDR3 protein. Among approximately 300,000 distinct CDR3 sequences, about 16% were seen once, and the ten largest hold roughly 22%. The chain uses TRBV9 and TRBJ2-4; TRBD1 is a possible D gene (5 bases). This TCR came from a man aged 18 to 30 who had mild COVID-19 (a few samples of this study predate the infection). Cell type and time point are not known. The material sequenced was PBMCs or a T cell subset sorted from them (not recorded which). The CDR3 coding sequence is TGTGCCAGCAGCGTAGAGGTCAGGGTCTCCAAAAACATTCAGTACTTC. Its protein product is CASSVEVRVSKNIQYF.